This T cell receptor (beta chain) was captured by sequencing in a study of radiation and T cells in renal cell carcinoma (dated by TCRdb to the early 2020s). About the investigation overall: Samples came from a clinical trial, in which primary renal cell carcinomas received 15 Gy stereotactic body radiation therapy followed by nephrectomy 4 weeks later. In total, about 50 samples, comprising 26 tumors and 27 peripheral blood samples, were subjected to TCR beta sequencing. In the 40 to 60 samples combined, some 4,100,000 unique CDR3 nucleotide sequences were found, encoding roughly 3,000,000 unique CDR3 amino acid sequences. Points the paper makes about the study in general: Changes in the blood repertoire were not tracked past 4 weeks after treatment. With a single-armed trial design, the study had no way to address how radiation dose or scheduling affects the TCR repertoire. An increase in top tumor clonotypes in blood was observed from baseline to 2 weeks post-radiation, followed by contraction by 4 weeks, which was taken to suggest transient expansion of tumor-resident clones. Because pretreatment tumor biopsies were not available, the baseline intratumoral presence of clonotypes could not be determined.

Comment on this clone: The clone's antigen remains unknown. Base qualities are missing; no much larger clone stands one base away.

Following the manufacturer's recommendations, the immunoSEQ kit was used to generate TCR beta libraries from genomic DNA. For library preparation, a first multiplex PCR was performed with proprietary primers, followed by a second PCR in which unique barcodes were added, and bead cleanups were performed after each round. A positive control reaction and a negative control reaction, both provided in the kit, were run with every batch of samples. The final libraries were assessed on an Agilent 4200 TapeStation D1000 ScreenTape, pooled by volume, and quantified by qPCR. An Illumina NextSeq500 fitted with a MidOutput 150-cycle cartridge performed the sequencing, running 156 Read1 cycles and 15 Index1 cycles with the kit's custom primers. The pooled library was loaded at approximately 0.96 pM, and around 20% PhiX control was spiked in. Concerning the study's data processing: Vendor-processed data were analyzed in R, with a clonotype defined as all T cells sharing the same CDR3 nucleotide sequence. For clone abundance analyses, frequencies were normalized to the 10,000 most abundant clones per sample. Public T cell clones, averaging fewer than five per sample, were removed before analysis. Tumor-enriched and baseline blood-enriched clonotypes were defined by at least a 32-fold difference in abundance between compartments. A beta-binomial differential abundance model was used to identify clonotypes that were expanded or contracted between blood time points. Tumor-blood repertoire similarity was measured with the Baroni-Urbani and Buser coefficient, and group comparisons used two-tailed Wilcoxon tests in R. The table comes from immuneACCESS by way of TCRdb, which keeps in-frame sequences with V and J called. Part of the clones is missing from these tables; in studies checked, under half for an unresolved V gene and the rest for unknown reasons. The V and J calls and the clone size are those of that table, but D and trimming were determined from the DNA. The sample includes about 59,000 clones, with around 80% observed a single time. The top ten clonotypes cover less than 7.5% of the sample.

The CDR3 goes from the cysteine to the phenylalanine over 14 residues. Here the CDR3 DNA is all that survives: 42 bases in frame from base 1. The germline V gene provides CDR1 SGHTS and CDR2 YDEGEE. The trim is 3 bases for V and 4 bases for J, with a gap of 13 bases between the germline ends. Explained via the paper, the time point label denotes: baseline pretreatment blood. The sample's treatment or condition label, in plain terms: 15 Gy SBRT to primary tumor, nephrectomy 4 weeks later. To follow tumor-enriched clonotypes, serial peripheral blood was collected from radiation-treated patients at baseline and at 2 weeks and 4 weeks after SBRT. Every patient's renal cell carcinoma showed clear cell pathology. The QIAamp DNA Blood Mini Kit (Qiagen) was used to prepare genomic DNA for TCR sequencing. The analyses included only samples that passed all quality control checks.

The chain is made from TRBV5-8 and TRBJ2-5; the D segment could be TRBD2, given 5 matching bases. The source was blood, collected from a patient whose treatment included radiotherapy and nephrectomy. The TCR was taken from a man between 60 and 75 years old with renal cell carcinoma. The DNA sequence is TGTGCCAGCAGCTGGACCCTAGCTTCAGAGACCCAGTACTTC. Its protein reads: CASSWTLASETQYF.